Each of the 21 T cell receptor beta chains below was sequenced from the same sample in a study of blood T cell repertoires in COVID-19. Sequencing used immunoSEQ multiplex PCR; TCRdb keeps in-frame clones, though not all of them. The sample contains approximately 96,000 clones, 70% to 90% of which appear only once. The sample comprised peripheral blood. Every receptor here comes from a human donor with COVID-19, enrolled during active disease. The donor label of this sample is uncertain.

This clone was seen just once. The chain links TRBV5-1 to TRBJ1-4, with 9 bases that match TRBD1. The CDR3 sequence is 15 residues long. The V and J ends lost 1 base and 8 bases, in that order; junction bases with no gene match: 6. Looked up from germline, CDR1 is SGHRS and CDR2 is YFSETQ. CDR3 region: CASSLLQGAGEKLFF. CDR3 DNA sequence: TGCGCCAGCAGCTTGTTACAGGGGGCAGGCGAAAAACTGTTTTTT.

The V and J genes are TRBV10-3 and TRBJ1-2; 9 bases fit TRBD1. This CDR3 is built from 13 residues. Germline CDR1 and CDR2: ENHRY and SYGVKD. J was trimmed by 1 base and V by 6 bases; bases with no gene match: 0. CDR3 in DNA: TGTGCCATCAGGGACAGGGGTAACTATGGCTACACCTTC. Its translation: CAIRDRGNYGYTF.

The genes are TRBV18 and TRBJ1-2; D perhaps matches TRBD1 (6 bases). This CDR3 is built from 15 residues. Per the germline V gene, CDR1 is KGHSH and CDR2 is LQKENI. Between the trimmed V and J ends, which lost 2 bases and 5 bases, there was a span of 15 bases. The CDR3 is CASSPGGSREYGYTF. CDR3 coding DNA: TGTGCCAGCTCACCAGGGGGCTCCCGGGAATATGGCTACACCTTC.

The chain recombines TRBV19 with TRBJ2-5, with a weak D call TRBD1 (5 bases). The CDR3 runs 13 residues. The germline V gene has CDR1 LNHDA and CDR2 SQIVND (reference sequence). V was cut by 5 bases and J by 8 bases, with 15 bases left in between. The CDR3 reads CASSDDSPGTQYF. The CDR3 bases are TGTGCCAGTAGTGATGACAGCCCAGGAACCCAGTACTTC.

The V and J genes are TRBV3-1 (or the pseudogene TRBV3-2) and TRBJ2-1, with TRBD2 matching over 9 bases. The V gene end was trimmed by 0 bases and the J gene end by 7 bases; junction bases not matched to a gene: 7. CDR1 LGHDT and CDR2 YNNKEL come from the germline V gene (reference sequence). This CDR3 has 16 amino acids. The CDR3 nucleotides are TGTGCCAGCAGCCAAGATCGGGTTAGCGGGGGAAATGAGCAGTTCTTC. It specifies CASSQDRVSGGNEQFF.

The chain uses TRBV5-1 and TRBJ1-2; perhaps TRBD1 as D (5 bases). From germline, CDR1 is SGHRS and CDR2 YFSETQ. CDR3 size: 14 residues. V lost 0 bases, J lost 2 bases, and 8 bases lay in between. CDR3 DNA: TGCGCCAGCAGCTTGGAGGGGAGGAACTATGGCTACACCTTC. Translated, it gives CASSLEGRNYGYTF.

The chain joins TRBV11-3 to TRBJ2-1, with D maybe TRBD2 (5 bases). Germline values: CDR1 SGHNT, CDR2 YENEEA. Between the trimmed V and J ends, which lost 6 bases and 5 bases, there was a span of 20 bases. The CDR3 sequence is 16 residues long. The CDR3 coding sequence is TGTGCCAGCAGTCCTTGGTACCAGACTACCAACAATGAGCAGTTCTTC. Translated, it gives CASSPWYQTTNNEQFF.

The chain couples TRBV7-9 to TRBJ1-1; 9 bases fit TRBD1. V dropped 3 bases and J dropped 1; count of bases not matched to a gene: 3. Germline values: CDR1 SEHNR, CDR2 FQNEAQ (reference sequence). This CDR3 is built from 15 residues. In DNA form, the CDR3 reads TGTGCCAGCAGCTTCGGGACAGGGACGAACACTGAAGCTTTCTTT. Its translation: CASSFGTGTNTEAFF.

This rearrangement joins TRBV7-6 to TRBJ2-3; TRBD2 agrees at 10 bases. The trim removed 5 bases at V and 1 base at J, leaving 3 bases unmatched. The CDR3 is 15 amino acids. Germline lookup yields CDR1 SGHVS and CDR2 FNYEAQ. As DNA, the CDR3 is TGTGCCAGCAGCCCGCTAGCGGGGGGCACAGATACGCAGTATTTT. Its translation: CASSPLAGGTDTQYF.

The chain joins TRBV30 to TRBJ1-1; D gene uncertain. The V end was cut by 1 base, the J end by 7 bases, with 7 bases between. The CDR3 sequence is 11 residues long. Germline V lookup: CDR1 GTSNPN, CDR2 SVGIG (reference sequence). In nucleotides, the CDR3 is TGTGCCTGGAGTGGGAGCAGTGAAGCTTTCTTT. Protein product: CAWSGSSEAFF.

The CDR3 loop reads CAWSVRRLSGEQYF. The CDR3 DNA reads TGTGCCTGGAGTGTACGACGCCTGTCGGGCGAGCAGTACTTC. The V and J genes are TRBV30 and TRBJ2-7; D not certain. V gave up 0 bases and J gave up 6 bases, with 15 bases separating them. The germline V gene has CDR1 GTSNPN and CDR2 SVGIG (reference sequence). The CDR3 has 14 amino acids.

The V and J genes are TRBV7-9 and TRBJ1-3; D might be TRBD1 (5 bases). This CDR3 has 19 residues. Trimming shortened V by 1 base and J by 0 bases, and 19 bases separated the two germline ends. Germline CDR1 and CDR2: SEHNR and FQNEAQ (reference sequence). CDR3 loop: CASSLDRVRAAVSGNTIYF. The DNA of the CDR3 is TGTGCCAGCAGCTTAGATAGGGTCAGGGCGGCTGTCTCTGGAAACACCATATATTTT.

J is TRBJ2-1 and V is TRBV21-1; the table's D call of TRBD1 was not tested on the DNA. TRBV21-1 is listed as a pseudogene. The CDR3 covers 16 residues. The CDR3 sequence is CASSKERTGLYNEQFF. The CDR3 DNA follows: TGTGCCAGCAGCAAAGAGAGGACAGGGCTTTACAATGAGCAGTTCTTC.

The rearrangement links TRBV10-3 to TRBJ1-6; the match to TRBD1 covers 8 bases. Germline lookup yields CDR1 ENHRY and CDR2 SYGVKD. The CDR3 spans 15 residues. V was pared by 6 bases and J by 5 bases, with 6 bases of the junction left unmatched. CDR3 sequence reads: CAISPGQGDNSPLHF. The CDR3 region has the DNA TGTGCCATCAGCCCCGGACAGGGCGATAATTCACCCCTCCACTTT.

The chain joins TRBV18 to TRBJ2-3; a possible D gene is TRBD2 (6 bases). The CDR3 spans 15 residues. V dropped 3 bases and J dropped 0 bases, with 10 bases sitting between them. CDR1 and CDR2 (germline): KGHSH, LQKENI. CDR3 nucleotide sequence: TGTGCCAGCTCACCTAGCGGAGCTAGCACAGATACGCAGTATTTT. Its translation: CASSPSGASTDTQYF.

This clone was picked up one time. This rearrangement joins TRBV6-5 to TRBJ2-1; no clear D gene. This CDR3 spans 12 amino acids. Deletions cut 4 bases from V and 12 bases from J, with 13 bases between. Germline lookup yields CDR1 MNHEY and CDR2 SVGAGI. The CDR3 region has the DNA TGTGCCAGCAGTTTCGACTCAAATATGCAGTTCTTC. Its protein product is CASSFDSNMQFF.

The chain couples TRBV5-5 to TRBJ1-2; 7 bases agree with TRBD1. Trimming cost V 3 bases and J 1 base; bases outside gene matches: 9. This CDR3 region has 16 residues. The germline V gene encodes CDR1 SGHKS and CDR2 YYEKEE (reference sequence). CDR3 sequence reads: CASSSLPTGNNYGYTF. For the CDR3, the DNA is TGTGCCAGCAGCTCCCTACCGACAGGGAATAACTATGGCTACACCTTC.

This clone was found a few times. DNA for the CDR3: TGTGCCAGCAGTGACTCGAACAGGGCCACTGAAGCTTTCTTT. It encodes CASSDSNRATEAFF. V gene TRBV6-4 combines with J gene TRBJ1-1; possibly TRBD1 for D (6 bases). The germline gives CDR1 MRHNA, CDR2 SNTAGT. V shed 0 bases and J shed 4 bases, with 9 bases lying between them. The CDR3 extends over 14 amino acids.

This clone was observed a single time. CDR3 bases: TGTGCCAGCAGTCAACACGGGGTGGGGATATACAATGAGCAGTTCTTC. Its translation is CASSQHGVGIYNEQFF. The chain joins TRBV25-1 to TRBJ2-1; D possibly corresponds to TRBD2 (5 bases). The CDR3 is made up of 16 amino acids. The V gene's germline CDR1 is MGHDK and CDR2 SYGVNS. Trimming pared 5 bases from V and 4 bases from J, leaving 18 bases between.

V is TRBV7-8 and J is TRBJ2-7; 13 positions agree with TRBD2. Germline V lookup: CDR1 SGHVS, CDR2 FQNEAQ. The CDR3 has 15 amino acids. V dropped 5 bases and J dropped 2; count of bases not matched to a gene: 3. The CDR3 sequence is CASSIGTSGTYEQYF. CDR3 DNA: TGTGCCAGCAGCATTGGGACTAGCGGGACCTACGAGCAGTACTTC.

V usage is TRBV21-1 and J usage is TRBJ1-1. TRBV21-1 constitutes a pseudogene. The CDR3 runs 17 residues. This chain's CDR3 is CASSKNEGRSIRTEAFF. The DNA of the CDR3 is TGTGCCAGCAGCAAAAACGAAGGGAGGAGTATCAGAACTGAAGCTTTCTTT.